This entry describes one T cell receptor beta chain. Its specificity is unknown. As to time point: cycle 4 day 1 (C4D1), after five to seven weeks of nivolumab. In every patient, relapse followed autologous stem cell transplantation, while exposure to brentuximab vedotin differed. V lost 3 bases, J lost 0 bases, and 9 bases lay in between. The CDR3 covers 14 residues. CDR1 is MNHEY, CDR2 SMNVEV, per germline (reference sequence). The sample belongs to a study of PD-1 blockade in classical Hodgkin lymphoma. About the study: Nivolumab was administered to patients intravenously at 3 mg/kg every 2 weeks. The study's findings and limits: Complete responders started with a diversity level that resembled newly diagnosed patients at baseline. Reported baseline diversity: healthy donors highest, relapsed/refractory patients lowest. Differences between repertoires have undefined causes, possibly disease activity or prior therapy.

Sequencing used immunoSEQ multiplex PCR; TCRdb keeps in-frame clones, though not all of them. Of roughly 94,000 clones in the sample, approximately 94% were seen once. The TCR comes from a human donor with classical Hodgkin lymphoma. The rearrangement links TRBV27 to TRBJ2-7; weak D call: TRBD1 (5 bases). Sequences were derived from peripheral blood mononuclear cells (PBMCs), sampled before the fourth cycle of nivolumab. The CDR3 loop is CASSFQGNSYEQYF. CDR3 nucleotide sequence: TGTGCCAGCAGTTTTCAGGGTAACTCCTACGAGCAGTACTTC.